These 15 T cell receptor beta chains originate from one sample sequenced in a study of identifying expanded T cells in peripheral blood. Only in-frame clones appear in the TCRdb table, and some are missing; sequencing was by immunoSEQ multiplex PCR. The repertoire holds fewer than 80,000 clones, with about 80% as singletons. The sequenced sample consisted of blood. All receptors derive from a person aged 18 to 70 in good health.

The V and J genes are TRBV2 and TRBJ2-5, with 8 bases identical to TRBD1. CDR1 and CDR2 from the germline V gene are SNHLY and FYNNEI. J gave up 5 bases and V 6 bases, and 8 bases lay outside the gene matches. The CDR3 extends over 14 amino acids. The CDR3 is CASRRDRSLETQYF. Written as DNA, the CDR3 is TGTGCCAGCAGGCGGGACAGGAGCTTGGAGACCCAGTACTTC.

This chain links TRBV5-6 with TRBJ2-3, with unresolved D. The CDR3 runs 13 residues. The V end lost 2 bases, the J end lost 3 bases, and 7 bases lay between the germline ends. CDR1 is SGHDT and CDR2 is YYEEEE in the germline V gene. CDR3: CASSFELTDTQYF. CDR3 DNA: TGTGCCAGCAGCTTTGAACTTACAGATACGCAGTATTTT.

In this sample, this clone turned up once. The J gene is TRBJ2-3, the V gene TRBV9; TRBD1 agrees at 12 bases. V lost 6 bases to trimming and J lost 4 bases; unmatched junction nucleotides: 6. Germline CDR1 SGDLS, CDR2 YYNGEE. The CDR3 loop spans 15 amino acids. The CDR3 sequence is CASNGDRGQADTQYF. CDR3 in DNA: TGTGCCAGCAACGGGGACAGGGGGCAGGCAGATACGCAGTATTTT.

The chain recombines TRBV7-9 with TRBJ1-2; D unclear. CDR3 length: 15 amino acids. The V gene lost 4 bases and the J gene lost 8 bases, with 20 bases spanning the gap. Germline V gene lookup returns CDR1 SEHNR and CDR2 FQNEAQ (reference sequence). The CDR3 is CASSSLPPRSRGYTF. In nucleotides, the CDR3 is TGTGCCAGCAGCTCACTCCCGCCAAGAAGTAGGGGCTACACCTTC.

The chain uses TRBV14 and TRBJ2-3; D is perhaps TRBD1 or TRBD2 (5 bases each). CDR3 size: 16 residues. V dropped 4 bases and J dropped 1 base, with 15 bases sitting between them. The germline V gene encodes CDR1 SGHDN and CDR2 FVKESK. CDR3 sequence (DNA): TGTGCCAGCAGCCTTCGTTCAGGGAGATGCACAGATACGCAGTATTTT. Translating it yields CASSLRSGRCTDTQYF. The whole variable domain, filled in from reference TRBV14 and TRBJ2-3, reads EAGVTQFPSHSVIEKGQTVTLRCDPISGHDNLYWYRRVMGKEIKFLLHFVKESKQDESGMPNNRFLAERTGGTYSTLKVQPAELEDSGVYFCASSLRSGRCTDTQYFGPGTRLTVL.

In this sample, this clone turned up once. The gene calls are TRBV12-5 and TRBJ2-2, with D possibly matching TRBD1 (6 bases). The CDR3 consists of 16 residues. Germline-derived CDR1 and CDR2 are LGHNT and FRNRAP. V dropped 3 bases and J dropped 2 bases, with 13 bases sitting between them. This chain's CDR3 is CASGFRDTVNTGELFF. CDR3 nucleotides: TGTGCTAGTGGTTTCCGGGACACCGTTAACACCGGGGAGCTGTTTTTT.

The chain links TRBV2 to TRBJ2-7, with D perhaps TRBD1 (5 bases). The germline V gene encodes CDR1 SNHLY and CDR2 FYNNEI. This CDR3 is built from 13 residues. Trimming took 3 bases from V and 3 from J, leaving 9 bases between them. In DNA, the CDR3 is TGTGCCAGCAGTGACGGCAGGGACTACGAGCAGTACTTC. Translated: CASSDGRDYEQYF.

CDR3 DNA: TGCGCCAGCAGCCAAGTCGCCCACCCGGGGAGAGGTACGCAGTATTTT. It yields the protein CASSQVAHPGRGTQYF. The chain couples TRBV4-1 to TRBJ2-3; a weak D match, TRBD2 (5 bases). V dropped 1 base and J dropped 8 bases, with 19 bases sitting between them. Germline V gives CDR1 MGHRA, CDR2 YSYEKL. The CDR3 covers 16 residues.

The chain links TRBV29-1 to TRBJ2-1; TRBD2 agrees at 7 bases. V dropped 5 bases and J dropped 0; count of bases not matched to a gene: 13. Germline assignment: CDR1 SQVTM and CDR2 ANQGSEA. This CDR3 has 17 amino acids. CDR3 coding DNA: TGCAGCGTTATTCCCCCGGGGAGGGCATTCTCCTACAATGAGCAGTTCTTC. Protein sequence: CSVIPPGRAFSYNEQFF.

This clone appeared a single time. The genes are TRBV6-6 and TRBJ2-7; TRBD2 matches 11 bases. V trimming: 4 bases; J trimming: 5 bases; junction bases outside the gene matches: 4. This CDR3 is built from 14 residues. From germline, CDR1 is MNHNY and CDR2 SVGAGI (reference sequence). The CDR3 nucleotides read TGTGCCAGCAGTTTTAGCGGGAGGGACCACGAGCAGTACTTC. It translates to CASSFSGRDHEQYF.

The chain employs TRBV30 and TRBJ1-5; D remains ambiguous. Germline V gene data show CDR1 as GTSNPN and CDR2 as SVGIG (reference sequence). CDR3 length: 11 amino acids. With 5 bases removed from V and 9 bases from J, the gap between germline ends came to 11 bases. This CDR3 reads CAWGLRWPQHF. DNA of the CDR3: TGTGCCTGGGGGCTCAGGTGGCCCCAGCATTTT.

The V call is TRBV5-1, the J call TRBJ2-5; a weak D match, TRBD1 (5 bases). There are 15 residues in the CDR3. In germline, CDR1 is SGHRS, CDR2 YFSETQ. V dropped 4 bases and J dropped 1 base, with 14 bases sitting between them. CDR3 nucleotide sequence: TGCGCCAGCAGCGTGGACGGACAACTCCAAGAGACCCAGTACTTC. Translated: CASSVDGQLQETQYF.

The chain employs TRBV7-2 and TRBJ1-1; no firm D call. Between the trimmed V and J ends, which lost 1 base and 0 bases, there was a span of 12 bases. Looked up from germline, CDR1 is SGHTA and CDR2 is FQGNSA. The CDR3 contains 16 residues. CDR3 DNA sequence: TGTGCCAGCAGCTTAGGGGGAGGTCGAATGAACACTGAAGCTTTCTTT. Amino acid sequence: CASSLGGGRMNTEAFF.

This chain joins TRBV6-5 and TRBJ2-1, with 9 bases that match TRBD1. V shed 5 bases, J shed 1 base, and the junction held 3 bases outside the gene matches. The CDR3 is 15 amino acids. Looked up from germline, CDR1 is MNHEY and CDR2 is SVGAGI. This CDR3 is CASSPDRGSYNEQFF. The CDR3, as DNA: TGTGCCAGCAGTCCCGACAGGGGGTCCTACAATGAGCAGTTCTTC.

This chain joins TRBV2 and TRBJ2-5, with 12 bases fitting TRBD2. Germline-derived CDR1 and CDR2 are SNHLY and FYNNEI. Trimming took 5 bases from V and 1 from J; bases not matched to a gene: 2. CDR3 length equals 15 residues. The CDR3 DNA follows: TGTGCCAGCAGTACTAGCGGGAGGTCCCAAGAGACCCAGTACTTC. It translates to CASSTSGRSQETQYF.